This T cell receptor (beta chain) appears in the sequencing data of a study of T cells after posttransplantation cyclophosphamide. Study conclusions and caveats: After PTCy, TRB diversity resembled that of CNI/methotrexate controls. Later post-transplant blood repertoires were often dominated by donor CD8+ memory clones. TRB overlap between skin or GI tissue T cells and blood was limited.

Trimming took off 6 bases at V and 5 bases at J, with 13 bases between the two ends. CDR1 and CDR2 (germline): SNHLY, FYNNEI. The length of the CDR3 is 13 residues. The table came from immunoSEQ multiplex PCR; TCRdb's copy has only in-frame clones and leaves some out. The top ten hold roughly 2.8% of the sample, which has tens of thousands of clones, more than 70% seen once. This clone appeared a few times. The antigen is undetermined. The genes are TRBV2 and TRBJ1-1; D unresolved. Sequences were obtained from PBMCs. This receptor was identified in a man aged 25-45 years with a blood cancer, CMV-positive, and with a related stem cell donor. For the CDR3, the DNA is TGTGCCAGCAGCGAGGGCGGGATAACTGAAGCTTTCTTT. This gives the protein CASSEGGITEAFF.